What follows is one T cell receptor beta chain and its context. Different DNA sequences within this sample yield the same CDR3. Sequencing was performed with immunoSEQ multiplex PCR; in TCRdb, only in-frame clones are kept and a portion is missing. This table holds 2 million to 2.5 million clones, 80% to 95% found once. This entry is derived from a study of shared clonotypes between healthy human individuals. Source material: naive CD4+ T cells from PBMCs. Specified subset: CD45RA+ positively selected. The origin of this receptor is a man aged 18 to 29 in good health. Some clones in this sample may be carry-over from other donors' samples.

Written as DNA, the CDR3 is TGTGCCAGCAGCTTTAACAGGGGGCTCTCCTACGAGCAGTACTTC. Encoded protein: CASSFNRGLSYEQYF. This chain links TRBV5-4 with TRBJ2-7; 9 nucleotides align to TRBD1. Looked up from germline, CDR1 is SGHNT and CDR2 is YYREEE (reference sequence). CDR3 length equals 15 residues. Unmatched junction bases numbered 3, after V lost 2 bases and J lost 0 bases.